This passage covers 9 T cell receptor beta chains from one sample sequenced in a study of response to subunit inactivated influenza vaccine. TCRdb reprocessed the RT-PCR reads via MiXCR and lists one record per CDR3 protein. Of about 170,000 distinct CDR3 sequences detected, roughly 12% appear once; the ten largest clones hold approximately 32%. These records were also assigned to another study, of T cells expressing NK-cell markers. That work contributes: Researchers built TCR beta cDNA using 5'RACE template switching with UMIs.

The sample was CD8+ T cells sorted from PBMCs, taken roughly 12 days after vaccination. All receptors derive from a man aged 50 to 60 who received an inactivated influenza vaccine.

V usage is TRBV28 and J usage is TRBJ2-7; 8 positions match TRBD2. This CDR3 contains 14 residues. The germline CDR1 and CDR2 sequences are MDHEN and SYDVKM. Trimming removed 5 bases from V and 1 base from J; junction bases left unmatched: 4. The CDR3: CASSIGRASYEQYF. Written as DNA, the CDR3 is TGTGCCAGCAGTATCGGGAGGGCGTCCTACGAGCAGTACTTC. The full variable domain, in which reference TRBV28 and TRBJ2-7 provide the parts outside the CDR3, is DVKVTQSSRYLVKRTGEKVFLECVQDMDHENMFWYRQDPGLGLRLIYFSYDVKMKEKGDIPEGYSVSREKKERFSLILESASTNQTSMYLCASSIGRASYEQYFGPGTRLTVT.

The chain carries TRBV4-3 and TRBJ2-7, with D perhaps assigned TRBD1 or TRBD2 (5 bases each). V was shortened by 0 bases and J by 4 bases, with 16 bases between the two germline ends. Per the germline V gene, CDR1 is LGHNA and CDR2 is YSLEER. The CDR3 extends over 16 amino acids. CDR3 DNA sequence: TGCGCCAGCAGCCAAGAATCTCGCACCGAGGGGTACGAGCAGTACTTC. Protein: CASSQESRTEGYEQYF.

This clonotype has a handful of counts. The CDR3 DNA reads TGTGCCAGCAGCAAGTCGGCAGGGAGTGGAGGCTACGAGCAGTACTTC. It encodes CASSKSAGSGGYEQYF. The genes are TRBV7-9 and TRBJ2-7; the D call may be TRBD1 or TRBD2 (5 bases each). This CDR3 comprises 16 residues. Germline-derived CDR1 and CDR2 are SEHNR and FQNEAQ (reference sequence). V was clipped by 5 bases and J by 3 bases, with 20 bases between them.

This clonotype has just a few counts. The chain couples TRBV20-1 to TRBJ2-7; 15 nucleotides match TRBD2. The CDR3 consists of 14 residues. V gave up 3 bases and J gave up 9 bases; unmatched junction bases: 6. Germline V gene sequence: CDR1 DFQATT, CDR2 SNEGSKA (reference sequence). Here the CDR3 reads CSASYTGLAGGQYF. Here the CDR3 DNA reads TGCAGTGCTAGTTATACGGGACTAGCGGGAGGGCAGTACTTC.

The V call is TRBV28, the J call TRBJ2-5, with 13 bases matching TRBD2. CDR1 and CDR2 from the germline V gene are MDHEN and SYDVKM. This CDR3 spans 13 amino acids. V was clipped by 7 bases and J by 10 bases; unmatched bases: 6. The CDR3 reads CASTGTSGTVQYF. DNA for the CDR3: TGTGCCAGCACCGGGACTAGCGGGACGGTCCAGTACTTC.

This clonotype appeared a few times. The chain uses TRBV19 and TRBJ2-7, with 11 bases that match TRBD2. Germline V CDR1 and CDR2: LNHDA, SQIVND (reference sequence). Unmatched junction bases numbered 15, after V lost 3 bases and J lost 5 bases. This CDR3 has 18 residues. CDR3 amino acids: CASSITPYLSGRGDEQYF. CDR3 nucleotide sequence: TGTGCCAGTAGTATCACTCCATACCTTAGCGGGAGGGGTGACGAGCAGTACTTC.

This clonotype was observed a handful of times. The rearrangement links TRBV7-9 to TRBJ1-1; tentative D call: TRBD1 (6 bases). Germline-derived CDR1 and CDR2 are SEHNR and FQNEAQ (reference sequence). V was clipped by 5 bases and J by 0 bases, with 19 bases between them. The CDR3 spans 17 residues. This CDR3 reads CASSQPYREFMNTEAFF. The CDR3 nucleotides read TGTGCCAGCAGCCAACCTTACAGGGAGTTCATGAACACTGAAGCTTTCTTT.

This clonotype was seen only a few times. The chain employs TRBV19 and TRBJ2-7; 7 positions match TRBD1. CDR1 is LNHDA and CDR2 is SQIVND in the germline V gene (reference sequence). V shed 5 bases, J shed 1 base, and the junction held 5 bases outside the gene matches. This CDR3 spans 14 amino acids. DNA of the CDR3: TGTGCCAGTAGTTTAACGACAGGGTCCTACGAGCAGTACTTC. Residues: CASSLTTGSYEQYF.

This clonotype has just a few counts. The chain joins TRBV7-9 to TRBJ2-5, with D possibly called TRBD1 or TRBD2 (6 bases each). The CDR3 consists of 14 residues. The V end lost 6 bases, the J end lost 5 bases, and 16 bases lay between the germline ends. The germline V gene has CDR1 SEHNR and CDR2 FQNEAQ (reference sequence). The CDR3 bases are TGTGCCAGCAGTGACCGGGGGCTCGAGGAGACCCAGTACTTC. Translation: CASSDRGLEETQYF. The variable domain in full, completed from reference TRBV7-9 and TRBJ2-5, reads DTGVSQNPRHKITKRGQNVTFRCDPISEHNRLYWYRQTLGQGPEFLTYFQNEAQLEKSRLLSDRFSAERPKGSFSTLEIQRTEQGDSAMYLCASSDRGLEETQYFGPGTRLLVL.